A single T cell receptor (beta chain) is shown here with its context. Its antigen is unidentified. The record originates from a study of T cell responses to AZD1222 COVID-19 vaccine. Libraries were prepared by immunoSEQ multiplex PCR; TCRdb keeps only in-frame clonotypes and omits some of them. The table records 150,000 or so clones, 91% of them present only once. Points from the study as a whole: Vaccination with two AZD1222 doses was followed by a rise in Spike-specific TCR breadth and depth. The donor group comprised mostly white British people and more females; the analysis possibly underestimated clonal diversity.

In germline, CDR1 is SGHRS, CDR2 YFSETQ. CDR3 length: 16 residues. V lost 3 bases to trimming and J lost 0 bases, with 14 bases between them. The sequencing used peripheral blood, collected 28 days after the second AZD1222 dose. This TCR was sampled from an adult who received the AZD1222 COVID-19 vaccine. The rearrangement links TRBV5-1 to TRBJ2-3; D gene unclear. The CDR3 coding sequence is TGCGCCAGCAGCTCCGAGGCCCTAGACAGCACAGATACGCAGTATTTT. Translating it yields CASSSEALDSTDTQYF.